The 25 T cell receptor beta chains below come from one sample, sequenced in a study of graft-versus-host responses after intestinal transplantation. The antigens these receptors bind are not known. Clones were sequenced by immunoSEQ multiplex PCR, and TCRdb holds only the in-frame ones, with some missing. The sample holds 65,000 to 85,000 clones, around 87% seen once. This material consisted of unstimulated CD8+ T cells sorted from spleen or lymph node cells, taken before transplant. These receptors were collected from a human donor who was the organ donor for an intestinal transplant.

This chain uses TRBV28 with TRBJ2-6, with a tentative D call TRBD2 (5 bases). The CDR3 sequence is 15 residues long. The germline CDR1 and CDR2 sequences are MDHEN and SYDVKM. Trimming removed 6 bases at V and 1 base at J, with 10 bases between. This chain's CDR3 is CASRRGLSGANVLTF. The CDR3, as DNA: TGTGCCAGCAGGAGAGGGTTATCTGGGGCCAACGTCCTGACTTTC.

This chain uses TRBV9 with TRBJ1-5; 11 nucleotides align to TRBD1. CDR1 SGDLS and CDR2 YYNGEE come from the germline V gene. This CDR3 is built from 13 residues. The J segment lost 7 bases and the V segment lost 3 bases, leaving 0 bases of the junction unmatched. CDR3 region: CASSGTGGQPQHF. The CDR3 coding sequence is TGTGCCAGCAGCGGGACAGGGGGCCAGCCCCAGCATTTT.

V usage is TRBV7-9 and J usage is TRBJ2-7; TRBD1 agrees at 8 bases. CDR1 is SEHNR, CDR2 FQNEAQ, per germline (reference sequence). This CDR3 contains 16 residues. Trimming removed 5 bases from V and 1 base from J; junction bases left unmatched: 10. The CDR3 spells CASSPEQGVDSYEQYF. CDR3 nucleotide sequence: TGTGCCAGCAGCCCGGAACAGGGGGTAGATTCCTACGAGCAGTACTTC.

About this clone: A junction end diverges from the germline sequence, so it may reflect a read error. The chain has TRBV5-1 and TRBJ2-5; the D gene is possibly TRBD1 (5 bases). The germline CDR1 and CDR2 sequences are SGHRS and YFSETQ. The CDR3 covers 14 residues. The CDR3 DNA follows: TGCGCCAGCAGTTTGGGGCGATCCCAAGAGACCCAGTACTTC. This translates into CASSLGRSQETQYF. Looking up the rest from reference TRBV5-1 and TRBJ2-5 gives the full variable domain: KAGVTQTPRYLIKTRGQQVTLSCSPISGHRSVSWYQQTPGQGLQFLFEYFSETQRNKGNFPGRFSGRQFSNSRSEMNVSTLELGDSALYLCASSLGRSQETQYFGPGTRLLVL.

V usage is TRBV10-3 and J usage is TRBJ2-7, with no clear D. Germline CDR1 reads ENHRY; CDR2 reads SYGVKD. The CDR3 consists of 13 residues. V lost 10 bases, J lost 0 bases, and 13 bases lay in between. Here the CDR3 DNA reads TGTGCCACCCTAAGCTTTAGCTCCTACGAGCAGTACTTC. Translating it yields CATLSFSSYEQYF.

About this clone itself: Additional DNA sequences in this sample encode the identical CDR3. The V and J genes are TRBV6-1 and TRBJ2-7; D is unclear. Germline lookup yields CDR1 MNHNS and CDR2 SASEGT. The germline V and J ends were trimmed by 6 bases and 0 bases, with 3 bases remaining between them. The CDR3 consists of 11 residues. The chain's CDR3 is CASSHSYEQYF. The CDR3 nucleotides read TGTGCCAGCAGCCACTCCTACGAGCAGTACTTC.

This chain joins TRBV27 and TRBJ2-7; 9 positions agree with TRBD1. This CDR3 has 13 amino acids. Trimming cost V 3 bases and J 9 bases; bases outside gene matches: 6. CDR1 and CDR2 from the germline V gene are MNHEY and SMNVEV (reference sequence). The CDR3 sequence: CASSLGQGIPQYF. In DNA, the CDR3 is TGTGCCAGCAGTTTGGGACAGGGTATTCCGCAGTACTTC.

V gene TRBV19 combines with J gene TRBJ1-3, with D unclear. V lost 6 bases, J lost 0 bases, and 6 bases lay in between. The CDR3 contains 13 residues. The germline V gene encodes CDR1 LNHDA and CDR2 SQIVND (reference sequence). The CDR3 loop reads CASSGISGNTIYF. The CDR3 DNA follows: TGTGCCAGTAGCGGGATCTCTGGAAACACCATATATTTT.

This CDR3 is CASSRGPLRRSYEQYF. CDR3 DNA sequence: TGTGCCAGCAGCCGGGGCCCCCTTAGGCGATCCTACGAGCAGTACTTC. The rearrangement uses TRBV5-4 and TRBJ2-7, with D perhaps given as TRBD1 or TRBD2 (5 bases each). The V and J ends lost 4 bases and 1 base respectively, with 18 bases between them. This CDR3 has 16 amino acids. Germline V gives CDR1 SGHNT, CDR2 YYREEE (reference sequence).

J is TRBJ2-2 and V is TRBV6-1, with 8 bases fitting TRBD1. From germline, CDR1 is MNHNS and CDR2 SASEGT. Unmatched junction bases numbered 1, after V lost 0 bases and J lost 4 bases. CDR3 length: 15 amino acids. The CDR3 DNA reads TGTGCCAGCAGTGAAGCGACAGGGGCCACCGGGGAGCTGTTTTTT. Translating it yields CASSEATGATGELFF.

The chain combines TRBV4-1 with TRBJ1-5; D ambiguous. From germline, CDR1 is MGHRA and CDR2 YSYEKL. With 4 bases removed from V and 5 bases from J, the gap between germline ends came to 15 bases. The CDR3 runs to 15 residues. The CDR3 spells CASSRVGIPYQPQHF. The CDR3, as DNA: TGCGCCAGCAGCCGTGTCGGTATCCCCTATCAGCCCCAGCATTTT.

The chain combines TRBV9 with TRBJ2-7; no firm D call. Trimming left V 0 bases short and J 0 bases short, with 7 bases between. CDR3 size: 14 residues. Germline-derived CDR1 and CDR2 are SGDLS and YYNGEE. The CDR3, as DNA: TGTGCCAGCAGCGTAGCTCCGAGCTCCTACGAGCAGTACTTC. Its protein is CASSVAPSSYEQYF.

The chain links TRBV4-2 to TRBJ2-7; D is unresolved. The CDR3 totals 12 residues. Trimming shortened V by 1 base and J by 3 bases, and 4 bases separated the two germline ends. In germline, CDR1 is LGHNA, CDR2 YNFKEQ. The CDR3 spells CASSQGNYEQYF. The CDR3, as DNA: TGTGCCAGCAGCCAAGGGAACTACGAGCAGTACTTC.

The chain is built from TRBV28 and TRBJ2-3; D is unresolved. CDR3 length: 11 residues. Germline lookup yields CDR1 MDHEN and CDR2 SYDVKM. V was pared by 6 bases and J by 3 bases, with 4 bases between. In DNA form, the CDR3 reads TGTGCCAGCAGGAGAACAGATACGCAGTATTTT. Translated: CASRRTDTQYF.

The CDR3 loop is CAWEFGGSSGANVLTF. The CDR3 DNA reads as TGTGCCTGGGAGTTTGGAGGGAGCTCTGGGGCCAACGTCCTGACTTTC. V and J are TRBV30 and TRBJ2-6; the D gene is possibly TRBD2 (6 bases). Germline CDR1 reads GTSNPN; CDR2 reads SVGIG (reference sequence). V was clipped by 5 bases and J by 0 bases, with 14 bases between them. This CDR3 comprises 16 residues. Full variable domain (outside the CDR3, taken from reference TRBV30 and TRBJ2-6): SQTIHQWPATLVQPVGSPLSLECTVEGTSNPNLYWYRQAAGRGLQLLFYSVGIGQISSEVPQNLSASRPQDRQFILSSKKLLLSDSGFYLCAWEFGGSSGANVLTFGAGSRLTVL.

In DNA form, the CDR3 reads TGTGCCAGCAGCCCTATCGGGCGGGGACGACGGAACTATGGCTACACCTTC. The encoded protein is CASSPIGRGRRNYGYTF. V is TRBV7-9 and J is TRBJ1-2, with TRBD1 as a possible D gene (5 bases). Deletions cut 5 bases from V and 2 bases from J, with 21 bases between. Germline-derived CDR1 and CDR2 are SEHNR and FQNEAQ (reference sequence). The CDR3 runs 17 residues.

The sample holds one count of this clone. The CDR3 loop is CASSLQGGSGNTIYF. The CDR3 DNA reads TGTGCCAGCAGTTTACAGGGGGGTTCTGGAAACACCATATATTTT. The chain carries TRBV6-5 and TRBJ1-3; 8 nucleotides match TRBD1. CDR3 length equals 15 residues. CDR1 MNHEY and CDR2 SVGAGI come from the germline V gene. Trimming at V came to 4 bases and at J to 1 base, leaving 3 bases not matched to a gene.

V gene TRBV7-6 combines with J gene TRBJ1-6; no clear D. The CDR3 contains 13 residues. V lost 4 bases, J lost 10 bases, and 11 bases lay in between. CDR1 is SGHVS and CDR2 is FNYEAQ in the germline V gene. DNA for the CDR3: TGTGCCAGCAGCTCTAACCTCAAGTCACCCCTCCACTTT. It specifies CASSSNLKSPLHF.

V is TRBV4-1 and J is TRBJ2-7, with 8 bases that match TRBD2. V lost 8 bases to trimming and J lost 5 bases; unmatched junction nucleotides: 11. CDR1 MGHRA and CDR2 YSYEKL come from the germline V gene. The CDR3 contains 14 residues. The CDR3 DNA reads as TGCGCCAGCCGGCCGGGGGGGGCATTAGACGAGCAGTACTTC. As protein: CASRPGGALDEQYF.

J is TRBJ1-1 and V is TRBV6-1; D remains ambiguous. Germline V gene sequence: CDR1 MNHNS, CDR2 SASEGT. Trimming took 7 bases from V and 1 from J, leaving 16 bases between them. The CDR3 is 15 amino acids. The CDR3 nucleotides are TGTGCCAGCAAGAGTGTGCAGCGACCGAACACTGAAGCTTTCTTT. This codes for CASKSVQRPNTEAFF.

V and J are TRBV5-4 and TRBJ2-5, with D tentatively TRBD1 (6 bases). Trimming took 5 bases from V and 3 from J, leaving 23 bases between them. The CDR3 consists of 17 residues. Germline V lookup: CDR1 SGHNT, CDR2 YYREEE (reference sequence). The CDR3 here is CASSPGPQFRGKETQYF. CDR3 sequence (DNA): TGTGCCAGCAGTCCAGGCCCCCAATTTAGGGGGAAAGAGACCCAGTACTTC.

This rearrangement joins TRBV2 to TRBJ2-1; possibly TRBD1 or TRBD2 for D (5 bases each). Germline V lookup: CDR1 SNHLY, CDR2 FYNNEI. The CDR3 has 11 residues. V lost 11 bases, J lost 7 bases, and 12 bases lay in between. The CDR3 sequence is CACLWGNEQFF. The CDR3 DNA follows: TGTGCCTGCCTATGGGGGAATGAGCAGTTCTTC.

The genes are TRBV9 and TRBJ2-5; D is unresolved. Germline CDR1 SGDLS, CDR2 YYNGEE. V lost 0 bases and J lost 5, with 11 bases in between. The CDR3 loop spans 14 amino acids. CDR3 nucleotide sequence: TGTGCCAGCAGCGTAGCTACTTTGGGGGAGACCCAGTACTTC. Protein sequence: CASSVATLGETQYF.

The rearrangement uses TRBV2 and TRBJ2-1, with D possibly TRBD2 on 5 matching bases. The V gene lost 3 bases and the J gene lost 5 bases, with 26 bases spanning the gap. Germline loops: CDR1 SNHLY, CDR2 FYNNEI. This CDR3 has 19 residues. This CDR3 is CASSDPQTPNLGSDNEQFF. The CDR3 DNA is TGTGCCAGCAGTGATCCACAAACCCCTAACTTGGGTAGCGACAATGAGCAGTTCTTC.

Written as DNA, the CDR3 is TGCGCCAGCAGTGGCTCCGGGTCGTACGAGCAGTACTTC. This translates into CASSGSGSYEQYF. This chain connects TRBV5-1 to TRBJ2-7; D is unresolved. With 5 bases removed from V and 4 bases from J, the gap between germline ends came to 13 bases. CDR1 is SGHRS and CDR2 is YFSETQ in the germline V gene. This CDR3 is 13 amino acids long. Full variable domain (outside the CDR3, taken from reference TRBV5-1 and TRBJ2-7): KAGVTQTPRYLIKTRGQQVTLSCSPISGHRSVSWYQQTPGQGLQFLFEYFSETQRNKGNFPGRFSGRQFSNSRSEMNVSTLELGDSALYLCASSGSGSYEQYFGPGTRLTVT.